This T cell receptor (beta chain) is from a study of OX40 agonist ivuxolimab in advanced cancers. Findings of the study overall: The authors also found low normalized T-cell clonal expansion in some nonresponders.

Comments on this clone: Its antigen is not known.

Sequencing was performed with immunoSEQ multiplex PCR; in TCRdb, only in-frame clones are kept and a portion is missing. Counted here are 90,000 or so clones, 70% to 90% occurring once; the ten biggest clones make up roughly 4.9%. V shed 2 bases and J shed 6 bases, with 7 bases lying between them. CDR1 and CDR2 (germline): MNHEY, SVGAGI. The CDR3 is 12 residues long. This material consisted of CD4+ or CD8+ T cells sorted from blood, taken in a trial of the OX40 agonist ivuxolimab. The chain joins TRBV6-5 to TRBJ1-2; no reliable D call. The TCR comes from an adult with an advanced solid tumor such as melanoma, head and neck, liver or kidney cancer. CDR3 in amino acids: CASSYTRDGYTF. The CDR3 nucleotides read TGTGCCAGCAGTTACACACGGGATGGCTACACCTTC.